A selection of T cell receptor beta chains follows, all from one sample in a study of somatic mutations in cytotoxic T cells in rheumatoid arthritis. Measured with immunoSEQ multiplex PCR; TCRdb has only the in-frame clones, and not every one. Of roughly 14,000 clones in the sample, about four fifths were seen once. Source material: CD8+ T cells sorted from blood. These receptors all come from an adult with rheumatoid arthritis. Each CDR3 is given with its conserved first and last residue. D genes are given only for firm matches. Where a row states a size, it is once, few, many or the class of an expanded clone; other rows omit it.

CDR3	DNA	V	size	D	J
CASSQVLSGGIYNEQFF	TGCGCCAGCAGCCAAGTTCTTTCGGGGGGAATTTACAATGAGCAGTTCTTC	TRBV4-1	.	TRBD2	TRBJ2-1
CASSELGGVDTQYF	TGCGCCAGCAGTGAGCTGGGGGGTGTAGATACGCAGTATTTT	TRBV10-2	.	.	TRBJ2-3
CASSERDRVYNEQFF	TGTGCCAGCAGCGAACGGGACAGGGTTTACAATGAGCAGTTCTTC	TRBV25-1	once	TRBD1	TRBJ2-1
CASSSGQLAYNEQFF	TGTGCCAGCAGCTCCGGACAACTCGCCTACAATGAGCAGTTCTTC	TRBV9	.	.	TRBJ2-1
CSVGDGDSYEQYF	TGCAGCGTAGGCGACGGGGACTCCTACGAGCAGTACTTC	TRBV29-1	few	.	TRBJ2-7
CASSLGTKANYGYTF	TGTGCCAGCAGTTTAGGGACGAAAGCTAACTATGGCTACACCTTC	TRBV27	.	.	TRBJ1-2
CASSHPTERENTDTQYF	TGCGCCAGCAGCCATCCCACCGAGCGGGAGAACACAGATACGCAGTATTTT	TRBV4-1	.	TRBD2	TRBJ2-3
CASRPGTNYEQYF	TGTGCCAGTAGACCCGGGACAAACTACGAGCAGTACTTC	TRBV19	.	.	TRBJ2-7
CASSSGFSYEQYF	TGTGCCAGCAGCTCGGGATTCTCCTACGAGCAGTACTTC	TRBV7-9	.	.	TRBJ2-7
CASSPMGPAGGLAQETQYF	TGTGCCAGCTCACCCATGGGCCCGGCGGGAGGGCTCGCACAAGAGACCCAGTACTTC	TRBV18	.	TRBD2	TRBJ2-5
CASSQTSGGARETQYF	TGTGCCAGCAGCCAAACTAGCGGGGGGGCCCGGGAGACGCAGTATTTT	TRBV7-9	.	TRBD2	TRBJ2-3
CASSQRLAGAYEQYF	TGCGCCAGCAGCCAGAGACTAGCGGGGGCCTACGAGCAGTACTTC	TRBV4-1	.	TRBD2	TRBJ2-7
CASSSVVDRGNNYGYTF	TGCGCCAGCAGCTCCGTGGTCGACAGGGGGAATAACTATGGCTACACCTTC	TRBV5-1	.	TRBD1	TRBJ1-2
CASSETDTQYF	TGTGCCAGCAGTGAAACAGATACGCAGTATTTT	TRBV2	.	.	TRBJ2-3
CASSPDEYEQFF	TGTGCCAGCAGCCCGGACGAGTATGAGCAGTTCTTC	TRBV5-4	.	.	TRBJ2-1
CASTPRRGAFYYGYTF	TGTGCCAGTACCCCCCGCCGGGGGGCATTTTACTATGGCTACACCTTC	TRBV19	.	.	TRBJ1-2